A single sample gave rise to the 21 T cell receptor beta chains below, sequenced in a study of OX40 agonist ivuxolimab in advanced cancers. Repertoires were generated with immunoSEQ multiplex PCR, while TCRdb's copy carries only in-frame clones and drops some. The sample includes roughly 100,000 clones, roughly 90% of them seen just once. The specimen comprised CD4+ or CD8+ T cells sorted from blood, sampled in a trial of the OX40 agonist ivuxolimab. Receptors were obtained from an adult with an advanced solid tumor such as melanoma, head and neck, liver or kidney cancer.

The V and J genes are TRBV6-5 and TRBJ2-4, with TRBD2 matching 11 bases. Unmatched junction bases numbered 2, after V lost 0 bases and J lost 7 bases. Germline assignment: CDR1 MNHEY and CDR2 SVGAGI. The CDR3 consists of 15 residues. Written as DNA, the CDR3 is TGTGCCAGCAGTTACTCGACTAGCGGGATTAACATTCAGTACTTC. Protein sequence: CASSYSTSGINIQYF.

The chain links TRBV9 to TRBJ1-4; D gene unclear. The germline V gene has CDR1 SGDLS and CDR2 YYNGEE. Trimming cost V 4 bases and J 0 bases, with 7 bases left between them. The CDR3 covers 14 residues. This CDR3 is CASSPQSTNEKLFF. The CDR3 DNA reads TGTGCCAGCAGCCCACAGTCAACTAATGAAAAACTGTTTTTT.

The chain combines TRBV5-1 with TRBJ2-2; TRBD2 matches at 7 bases. CDR3 length equals 14 residues. Germline CDR1 is SGHRS and CDR2 is YFSETQ. With 2 bases clipped from V and 7 bases from J, the junction kept 5 bases outside the gene matches. CDR3 region: CASSFVAGGGELFF. The CDR3 DNA reads as TGCGCCAGCAGCTTTGTAGCGGGTGGCGGGGAGCTGTTTTTT. The variable domain in full, with the rest retrieved from reference TRBV5-1 and TRBJ2-2, is KAGVTQTPRYLIKTRGQQVTLSCSPISGHRSVSWYQQTPGQGLQFLFEYFSETQRNKGNFPGRFSGRQFSNSRSEMNVSTLELGDSALYLCASSFVAGGGELFFGEGSRLTVL.

This chain links TRBV27 with TRBJ1-2; 7 bases agree with TRBD1. V lost 5 bases, J lost 5 bases, and 17 bases stayed unmatched. The CDR3 loop spans 17 amino acids. Germline lookup yields CDR1 MNHEY and CDR2 SMNVEV (reference sequence). CDR3 nucleotides: TGTGCCAGCAGTGTGGGGTCCCAGGACAGGTTGGAATATGGCTACACCTTC. Protein: CASSVGSQDRLEYGYTF.

Notes on this clone: One end of the junction does not line up with germline, which may come from a read error. The chain has TRBV7-1 and TRBJ1-2, with TRBD1 matching over 7 bases. TRBV7-1 belongs to the ORF category, with a function that is uncertain. The CDR3 consists of 14 residues. This CDR3 reads CASSSGGPYYGYTF. The DNA for the CDR3 is TGTGCCAGCAGTTCAGGGGGACCCTATTATGGCTACACCTTC.

The gene calls are TRBV7-2 and TRBJ2-1, with 13 bases identical to TRBD2. Germline lookup yields CDR1 SGHTA and CDR2 FQGNSA. With V trimmed by 4 bases and J by 6 bases, 6 bases remained unmatched. The CDR3 consists of 16 residues. CDR3 in DNA: TGTGCCAGCAGCTCAGTACTAGCGGGGGGGATCAATGAGCAGTTCTTC. It encodes CASSSVLAGGINEQFF.

This rearrangement joins TRBV5-1 to TRBJ2-5; D unclear. This CDR3 has 14 residues. Germline-derived CDR1 and CDR2 are SGHRS and YFSETQ. Here the CDR3 reads CACAKLVTEETQYF. In DNA form, the CDR3 reads TGCGCTTGCGCTAAGTTGGTGACTGAAGAGACCCAGTACTTC.

V is TRBV27 and J is TRBJ1-4; 7 nucleotides agree with TRBD1. Per germline, CDR1 MNHEY and CDR2 SMNVEV (reference sequence). This CDR3 has 15 residues. The ends lost 5 bases at V and 8 bases at J; junction bases unmatched: 11. CDR3 in DNA: TGTGCCAGCAGTACAGCCGGGACAGCAAAGGAAAAACTGTTTTTT. This codes for CASSTAGTAKEKLFF.

V is TRBV4-2 and J is TRBJ1-1; 7 bases are shared with TRBD1. CDR3 length equals 14 residues. The junction had 7 bases not matched to a gene; V was cut back by 4 bases and J by 5 bases. Per the germline V gene, CDR1 is LGHNA and CDR2 is YNFKEQ. In nucleotides, the CDR3 is TGTGCCAGCAGCCGAACAACAGGGGAAACTGAAGCTTTCTTT. Protein: CASSRTTGETEAFF.

V usage is TRBV7-9 and J usage is TRBJ1-2, with 7 bases fitting TRBD1. V was clipped by 7 bases and J by 0 bases; unmatched bases: 8. CDR3 length: 15 amino acids. Germline assignment: CDR1 SEHNR and CDR2 FQNEAQ (reference sequence). CDR3 amino acids: CASTLVGTANYGYTF. The CDR3 nucleotides are TGTGCCAGCACCCTTGTCGGGACAGCTAACTATGGCTACACCTTC.

V gene TRBV30 combines with J gene TRBJ2-7; no reliable D call. The germline CDR1 and CDR2 sequences are GTSNPN and SVGIG (reference sequence). The CDR3 has 12 residues. The ends were cut back, 4 bases at V and 3 bases at J, with 10 bases in the middle. The CDR3 region is CAWIRSGYEQYF. The CDR3 nucleotides read TGTGCCTGGATACGATCGGGCTACGAGCAGTACTTC. Supplemented by reference TRBV30 and TRBJ2-7, the full variable domain reads SQTIHQWPATLVQPVGSPLSLECTVEGTSNPNLYWYRQAAGRGLQLLFYSVGIGQISSEVPQNLSASRPQDRQFILSSKKLLLSDSGFYLCAWIRSGYEQYFGPGTRLTVT.

The rearrangement uses TRBV25-1 and TRBJ1-1; possibly TRBD1 for D (5 bases). CDR3 size: 13 residues. V was clipped by 6 bases and J by 1 base, with 9 bases between them. CDR1 is MGHDK and CDR2 is SYGVNS in the germline V gene. The CDR3 sequence is CASSGGGNTEAFF. Here the CDR3 DNA reads TGTGCCAGCAGCGGGGGGGGGAACACTGAAGCTTTCTTT.

This chain connects TRBV19 to TRBJ2-1; possibly TRBD1 or TRBD2 for D (5 bases each). CDR1 and CDR2 (germline): LNHDA, SQIVND (reference sequence). Between the trimmed V and J ends, which lost 10 bases and 6 bases, there was a span of 16 bases. This CDR3 spans 13 amino acids. The CDR3 bases are TGTGCCATTGGACTCCAGGGTGCCAATGAGCAGTTCTTC. Its protein product is CAIGLQGANEQFF.

The chain combines TRBV30 with TRBJ2-1, with D possibly TRBD2 on 6 matching bases. The germline V gene has CDR1 GTSNPN and CDR2 SVGIG (reference sequence). The length of the CDR3 is 13 residues. Trimming removed 6 bases at V and 3 bases at J, with 12 bases between. Here the CDR3 reads CACSGRSYNEQFF. CDR3 in DNA: TGTGCCTGCTCGGGGAGGAGCTACAATGAGCAGTTCTTC.

This chain uses TRBV20-1 with TRBJ2-1; weak D call: TRBD2 (6 bases). CDR3 size: 11 residues. V was cut by 7 bases and J by 7 bases, with 11 bases left in between. CDR1 and CDR2 from the germline V gene are DFQATT and SNEGSKA (reference sequence). The CDR3 DNA is TGCAGTGGGGGGGAAGGGAATGAGCAGTTCTTC. Translation: CSGGEGNEQFF.

The J gene is TRBJ2-7, the V gene TRBV6-5; D remains ambiguous. The CDR3 is made up of 15 amino acids. V was pared by 0 bases and J by 2 bases, with 11 bases between. From germline, CDR1 is MNHEY and CDR2 SVGAGI. In DNA, the CDR3 is TGTGCCAGCAGTTACTCCTCGGACCCTACCTACGAGCAGTACTTC. It translates to CASSYSSDPTYEQYF.

This chain joins TRBV9 and TRBJ2-6, with TRBD2 matching 7 bases. The CDR3 has 18 residues. J was trimmed by 0 bases and V by 3 bases; bases with no gene match: 9. Germline CDR1 reads SGDLS; CDR2 reads YYNGEE. The CDR3 DNA follows: TGTGCCAGCAGCGAATCTCGGGGGGAGATCTCTGGGGCCAACGTCCTGACTTTC. This sequence encodes CASSESRGEISGANVLTF. Full variable domain (missing parts from reference TRBV9 and TRBJ2-6): DSGVTQTPKHLITATGQRVTLRCSPRSGDLSVYWYQQSLDQGLQFLIQYYNGEERAKGNILERFSAQQFPDLHSELNLSSLELGDSALYFCASSESRGEISGANVLTFGAGSRLTVL.

The chain is built from TRBV18 and TRBJ2-7; 11 bases map to TRBD2. V shed 0 bases, J shed 0 bases, and the junction held 4 bases outside the gene matches. Germline values: CDR1 KGHSH, CDR2 LQKENI. CDR3 length equals 17 residues. The CDR3 region is CASSPPIAGGVSYEQYF. As DNA, the CDR3 is TGTGCCAGCTCACCACCGATAGCGGGGGGGGTCTCCTACGAGCAGTACTTC.

The chain uses TRBV18 and TRBJ2-1, with D possibly TRBD2 on 6 matching bases. The length of the CDR3 is 16 residues. The germline CDR1 and CDR2 sequences are KGHSH and LQKENI. Trimming left V 0 bases short and J 0 bases short, with 9 bases between. The CDR3 reads CASSPPWRASYNEQFF. CDR3 sequence (DNA): TGTGCCAGCTCACCACCGTGGAGGGCCTCCTACAATGAGCAGTTCTTC.

The rearrangement links TRBV7-8 to TRBJ2-1; 14 bases are a match to TRBD2. The V gene end was trimmed by 6 bases and the J gene end by 6 bases; junction bases not matched to a gene: 10. CDR3 length: 17 amino acids. Germline loops: CDR1 SGHVS, CDR2 FQNEAQ. The CDR3 region is CASRKTSGGAMFNEQFF. DNA of the CDR3: TGTGCCAGCAGAAAGACTAGCGGGGGGGCCATGTTCAATGAGCAGTTCTTC.

The CDR3 sequence is CASRYRETAFF. The CDR3 region has the DNA TGTGCCAGCAGGTACCGGGAGACAGCTTTCTTT. J is TRBJ1-1 and V is TRBV28; no firm D call. Trimming pared 6 bases from V and 10 bases from J, leaving 12 bases between. The length of the CDR3 is 11 residues. The germline V gene encodes CDR1 MDHEN and CDR2 SYDVKM.